One sample yielded the 28 T cell receptor beta chains listed below, sequenced in a study of blood T cell repertoires in COVID-19. Produced via immunoSEQ multiplex PCR; TCRdb's table is partial and in-frame only. This sample has 86,000 or so clones, with around nine tenths found just once. What was sequenced was peripheral blood. Receptors originate from a man aged 45-60 years with active or convalescent COVID-19.

The chain couples TRBV4-3 to TRBJ1-2, with a weak D call TRBD1 (5 bases). The CDR3 has 13 residues. V lost 2 bases and J 4 bases, leaving 8 bases between the germline ends. Germline-derived CDR1 and CDR2 are LGHNA and YSLEER. The CDR3 bases are TGCGCCAGCAGCCAAAGACAGAGCTATGGCTACACCTTC. Amino acid sequence: CASSQRQSYGYTF.

The chain couples TRBV2 to TRBJ1-2; tentatively, D is TRBD1 (6 bases). The CDR3 runs to 13 residues. Trimming took off 4 bases at V and 2 bases at J, with 8 bases between the two ends. Germline V gives CDR1 SNHLY, CDR2 FYNNEI. The CDR3 is CASSAGQNYGYTF. The DNA of the CDR3 is TGTGCCAGCAGTGCCGGACAGAACTATGGCTACACCTTC.

In its sample, this clone was seen once. This chain connects TRBV4-1 to TRBJ1-3; a weak D match, TRBD1 (6 bases). V was clipped by 4 bases and J by 0 bases, with 13 bases between them. Germline-derived CDR1 and CDR2 are MGHRA and YSYEKL. This CDR3 comprises 16 residues. The CDR3 spells CASSLGGGYSGNTIYF. DNA of the CDR3: TGCGCCAGCAGCCTGGGGGGGGGCTACTCTGGAAACACCATATATTTT.

J is TRBJ2-7 and V is TRBV3-1 (or the pseudogene TRBV3-2), with TRBD2 as a possible D gene (5 bases). Germline V gene lookup returns CDR1 LGHDT and CDR2 YNNKEL (reference sequence). V gave up 4 bases and J gave up 3 bases, with 13 bases separating them. The CDR3 extends over 14 amino acids. The CDR3 region is CASSPRASLYEQYV. The CDR3 coding sequence is TGTGCCAGCAGCCCGCGGGCAAGCCTCTACGAGCAGTACGTC.

This clone was counted once. The CDR3 protein is CASSKEGGFDEQFF. The CDR3, as DNA: TGTGCCAGCAGTAAAGAGGGGGGGTTCGATGAGCAGTTCTTC. The rearrangement joins TRBV7-2 to TRBJ2-1; TRBD2 is a possible D gene (7 bases). The CDR3 extends over 14 amino acids. Per germline, CDR1 SGHTA and CDR2 FQGNSA. The V gene lost 6 bases and the J gene lost 8 bases, with 17 bases spanning the gap.

The gene calls are TRBV5-1 and TRBJ2-3; a weak D match, TRBD2 (6 bases). From germline, CDR1 is SGHRS and CDR2 YFSETQ. This CDR3 comprises 14 residues. Deletions cut 6 bases from V and 2 bases from J, with 13 bases between. The chain's CDR3 is CASKAGFLTDTQYF. Written as DNA, the CDR3 is TGCGCCAGCAAGGCGGGGTTCCTCACAGATACGCAGTATTTT. Looking up the rest from reference TRBV5-1 and TRBJ2-3 gives the full variable domain: KAGVTQTPRYLIKTRGQQVTLSCSPISGHRSVSWYQQTPGQGLQFLFEYFSETQRNKGNFPGRFSGRQFSNSRSEMNVSTLELGDSALYLCASKAGFLTDTQYFGPGTRLTVL.

V usage is TRBV7-9 and J usage is TRBJ1-5, with D perhaps matching TRBD1 (6 bases). The CDR3 consists of 15 residues. Deletions cut 1 base from V and 6 bases from J, with 13 bases between. Germline lookup yields CDR1 SEHNR and CDR2 FQNEAQ (reference sequence). This chain's CDR3 is CASSLERGAAQPQHF. As DNA, the CDR3 is TGTGCCAGCAGCTTAGAGCGGGGGGCTGCTCAGCCCCAGCATTTT.

The chain recombines TRBV13 with TRBJ2-1; 7 bases fit TRBD1. CDR1 and CDR2 (germline): PRHDT, FYEKMQ (reference sequence). This CDR3 spans 15 amino acids. J was trimmed by 8 bases and V by 5 bases; bases with no gene match: 12. CDR3 residues: CASSPQGVPRDEQFF. The CDR3 DNA reads TGTGCCAGCAGCCCGCAGGGGGTTCCACGGGATGAGCAGTTCTTC. Drawing the rest from reference TRBV13 and TRBJ2-1, the complete variable domain is AAGVIQSPRHLIKEKRETATLKCYPIPRHDTVYWYQQGPGQDPQFLISFYEKMQSDKGSIPDRFSAQQFSDYHSELNMSSLELGDSALYFCASSPQGVPRDEQFFGPGTRLTVL.

V is TRBV29-1 and J is TRBJ2-3; the match to TRBD1 covers 10 bases. The length of the CDR3 is 15 residues. V gave up 6 bases and J gave up 1 base; unmatched junction bases: 7. The V gene's germline CDR1 is SQVTM and CDR2 ANQGSEA. In DNA, the CDR3 is TGCAGCGTACTGTCCGGGACAGGGGGCACAGATACGCAGTATTTT. Translated: CSVLSGTGGTDTQYF.

The genes are TRBV4-3 and TRBJ1-5, with TRBD1 identical over 7 bases. CDR3 length: 15 residues. V shed 4 bases, J shed 3 bases, and the junction held 6 bases outside the gene matches. Germline values: CDR1 LGHNA, CDR2 YSLEER. Here the CDR3 DNA reads TGCGCCAGCAGCCGGACAGGAGGTATCAATCAGCCCCAGCATTTT. Its protein is CASSRTGGINQPQHF.

The chain has TRBV20-1 and TRBJ2-5; 7 bases line up with TRBD2. The CDR3 totals 14 residues. CDR1 DFQATT and CDR2 SNEGSKA come from the germline V gene (reference sequence). J gave up 5 bases and V 3 bases, and 9 bases lay outside the gene matches. CDR3 sequence: CSASVGGGLETQYF. CDR3 sequence (DNA): TGCAGTGCTAGTGTGGGGGGAGGGCTGGAGACCCAGTACTTC.

The chain has TRBV28 and TRBJ2-7, with 8 bases aligning to TRBD2. CDR1 and CDR2 from the germline V gene are MDHEN and SYDVKM. There are 16 residues in the CDR3. Losses at the gene ends were 8 bases for V and 2 bases for J; bases not matched to a gene: 14. The CDR3 coding sequence is TGTGCCAGCGGAAATCTTCGGGGGGGGAATCCCTACGAGCAGTACTTC. Protein product: CASGNLRGGNPYEQYF.

This sequence joins TRBV19 and TRBJ1-2; 9 positions match TRBD1. Looked up from germline, CDR1 is LNHDA and CDR2 is SQIVND (reference sequence). Trimming took 5 bases from V and 3 from J; bases not matched to a gene: 7. The CDR3 runs 15 residues. CDR3 sequence reads: CASSPRDRVDYGYTF. CDR3 nucleotides: TGTGCCAGTAGTCCCCGGGACAGGGTTGACTATGGCTACACCTTC.

The chain joins TRBV3-1 (or the pseudogene TRBV3-2) to TRBJ1-5; 11 positions match TRBD1. V gave up 4 bases and J gave up 6 bases; unmatched junction bases: 5. This CDR3 spans 15 amino acids. Per the germline V gene, CDR1 is LGHDT and CDR2 is YNNKEL (reference sequence). The CDR3 protein is CASSLGQGVSQPQHF. CDR3 DNA sequence: TGTGCCAGCAGCCTGGGACAGGGGGTTTCTCAGCCCCAGCATTTT.

This chain links TRBV21-1 with TRBJ2-4; the D call TRBD1 from the table was never checked on the DNA. TRBV21-1 is flagged as a pseudogene. There are 15 residues in the CDR3. In DNA form, the CDR3 reads TGTGCCAGCAGCGGCGCGGGACAGGGCGAAAACATTCAGTACTTC. As protein: CASSGAGQGENIQYF.

J is TRBJ2-4 and V is TRBV6-5; TRBD1 aligns across 7 bases. V lost 7 bases and J lost 3; bases outside the gene matches: 6. The germline CDR1 and CDR2 sequences are MNHEY and SVGAGI. The CDR3 is 14 residues long. The CDR3 DNA reads TGTGCCAGCACACTGGGGGACAGCAAAAACATTCAGTACTTC. The encoded protein is CASTLGDSKNIQYF.

The chain recombines TRBV5-1 with TRBJ2-5, with 8 bases lining up with TRBD2. Losses at the gene ends were 0 bases for V and 5 bases for J; bases not matched to a gene: 9. Germline V gene sequence: CDR1 SGHRS, CDR2 YFSETQ. This CDR3 has 16 amino acids. The CDR3 sequence is CASSLELAVPAETQYF. Here the CDR3 DNA reads TGCGCCAGCAGCTTGGAACTAGCGGTCCCCGCGGAGACCCAGTACTTC.

This clone was picked up one time. This chain links TRBV7-8 with TRBJ2-1; 15 bases are a match to TRBD2. The ends lost 2 bases at V and 6 bases at J; junction bases unmatched: 5. The CDR3 runs 17 residues. Germline V gene sequence: CDR1 SGHVS, CDR2 FQNEAQ. The CDR3 DNA sequence: TGTGCCAGCAGCTTAAGAGGACTAGCGGGGGGGCGCAATGAGCAGTTCTTC. It is translated as CASSLRGLAGGRNEQFF.

The chain joins TRBV4-1 to TRBJ1-2, with 10 bases that match TRBD1. J lost 4 bases, V lost 1 base, and 0 bases had no gene match. There are 14 residues in the CDR3. Germline V gives CDR1 MGHRA, CDR2 YSYEKL. The CDR3 DNA follows: TGCGCCAGCAGCCAAGGGACAGGGGGCTATGGCTACACCTTC. This translates into CASSQGTGGYGYTF.

The CDR3 region has the DNA TGTGCCAGCAGCTTAGCGGCAGGGGACGGCTATGGCTACACCTTC. Protein sequence: CASSLAAGDGYGYTF. V usage is TRBV7-6 and J usage is TRBJ1-2; TRBD1 is a possible D gene (6 bases). This CDR3 is built from 15 residues. Germline-derived CDR1 and CDR2 are SGHVS and FNYEAQ. Trimming took 0 bases from V and 4 from J, leaving 12 bases between them.

This sequence joins TRBV9 and TRBJ1-1; possible D gene TRBD1, 5 bases. This CDR3 has 14 amino acids. The V end lost 0 bases, the J end lost 5 bases, and 11 bases lay between the germline ends. Germline-derived CDR1 and CDR2 are SGDLS and YYNGEE. The CDR3 spells CASSVEVGGTEAFF. In nucleotides, the CDR3 is TGTGCCAGCAGCGTAGAGGTGGGGGGGACTGAAGCTTTCTTT. The full variable domain, its missing parts supplied by reference TRBV9 and TRBJ1-1, is DSGVTQTPKHLITATGQRVTLRCSPRSGDLSVYWYQQSLDQGLQFLIQYYNGEERAKGNILERFSAQQFPDLHSELNLSSLELGDSALYFCASSVEVGGTEAFFGQGTRLTVV.

The CDR3, as DNA: TGTGCCAGCTCACCCGGACTAGCGGGGGGATACGAGCAGTACTTC. This sequence encodes CASSPGLAGGYEQYF. The chain recombines TRBV18 with TRBJ2-7; 14 positions match TRBD2. This CDR3 has 15 residues. Germline CDR1 and CDR2: KGHSH and LQKENI. V shed 3 bases and J 4 bases; nucleotides not matched to a gene: 2. The full variable domain, completed using reference TRBV18 and TRBJ2-7, is NAGVMQNPRHLVRRRGQEARLRCSPMKGHSHVYWYRQLPEEGLKFMVYLQKENIIDESGMPKERFSAEFPKEGPSILRIQQVVRGDSAAYFCASSPGLAGGYEQYFGPGTRLTVT.

The chain combines TRBV5-1 with TRBJ2-6, with 9 bases lining up with TRBD2. The V gene's germline CDR1 is SGHRS and CDR2 YFSETQ. V lost 0 bases to trimming and J lost 0 bases; unmatched junction nucleotides: 4. The CDR3 has 18 residues. CDR3 protein: CASSLAGLASSGANVLTF. The DNA for the CDR3 is TGCGCCAGCAGCTTGGCTGGACTAGCGAGCTCTGGGGCCAACGTCCTGACTTTC.

The rearrangement links TRBV3-1 (or the pseudogene TRBV3-2) to TRBJ2-7; TRBD2 might be the D (5 bases). The V and J ends lost 4 bases and 5 bases respectively, with 24 bases between them. This CDR3 is built from 17 residues. Germline loops: CDR1 LGHDT, CDR2 YNNKEL (reference sequence). The CDR3 reads CASSRNLFGVGRDEQYF. In nucleotides, the CDR3 is TGTGCCAGCAGCCGTAACTTGTTCGGGGTGGGTAGGGACGAGCAGTACTTC.

J is TRBJ1-6 and V is TRBV6-5; maybe TRBD1 (5 bases). CDR3 length: 15 residues. Trimming removed 2 bases from V and 6 bases from J, with 11 bases in between. Germline CDR1 MNHEY, CDR2 SVGAGI. The CDR3 protein is CASSYGQGFNSPLHF. The CDR3 DNA reads as TGTGCCAGCAGTTACGGGCAGGGTTTTAATTCACCCCTCCACTTT.

The chain joins TRBV7-8 to TRBJ2-1; the D is unclear. Germline V lookup: CDR1 SGHVS, CDR2 FQNEAQ. This CDR3 is 14 amino acids long. V was clipped by 1 base and J by 5 bases, with 9 bases between them. The CDR3 bases are TGTGCCAGCAGCTTAGGCAGATTCAACAATGAGCAGTTCTTC. Translating it yields CASSLGRFNNEQFF.

V usage is TRBV28 and J usage is TRBJ1-4; D remains ambiguous. V was pared by 2 bases and J by 4 bases, with 8 bases between. Germline CDR1 is MDHEN and CDR2 is SYDVKM. The CDR3 covers 14 residues. This CDR3 is CASSLPPGNEKLFF. CDR3 nucleotide sequence: TGTGCCAGCAGTTTACCCCCCGGTAATGAAAAACTGTTTTTT.

This clone was seen just once. The chain has TRBV29-1 and TRBJ2-5; D is unresolved. CDR3 length equals 11 residues. CDR1 is SQVTM, CDR2 ANQGSEA, per germline. Deletions cut 3 bases from V and 2 bases from J, with 4 bases between. Written as DNA, the CDR3 is TGCAGCGTTGACCAGCAAGAGACCCAGTACTTC. This sequence encodes CSVDQQETQYF.